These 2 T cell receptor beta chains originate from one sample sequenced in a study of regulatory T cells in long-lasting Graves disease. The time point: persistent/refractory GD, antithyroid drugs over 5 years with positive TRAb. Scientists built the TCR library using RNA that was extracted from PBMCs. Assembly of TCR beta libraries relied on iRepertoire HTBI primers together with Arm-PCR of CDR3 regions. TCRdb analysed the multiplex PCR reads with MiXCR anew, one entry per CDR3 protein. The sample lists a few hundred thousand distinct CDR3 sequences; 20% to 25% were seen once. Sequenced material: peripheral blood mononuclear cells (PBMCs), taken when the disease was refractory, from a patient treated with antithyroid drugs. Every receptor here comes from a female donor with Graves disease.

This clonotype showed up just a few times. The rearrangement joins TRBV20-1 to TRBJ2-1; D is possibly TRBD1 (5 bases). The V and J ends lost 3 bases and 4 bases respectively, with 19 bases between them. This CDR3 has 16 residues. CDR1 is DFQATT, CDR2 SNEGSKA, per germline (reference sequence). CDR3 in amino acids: CSARGRGRVLYNEQFF. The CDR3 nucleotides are TGCAGTGCTAGGGGGCGTGGCAGGGTTCTTTACAATGAGCAGTTCTTC.

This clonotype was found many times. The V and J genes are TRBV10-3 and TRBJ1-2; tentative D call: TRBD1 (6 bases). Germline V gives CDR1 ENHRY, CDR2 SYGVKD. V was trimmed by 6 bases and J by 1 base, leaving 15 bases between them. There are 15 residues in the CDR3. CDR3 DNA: TGTGCCATCAGCGACCCCGGGACAAATAACTATGGCTACACCTTC. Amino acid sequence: CAISDPGTNNYGYTF.